This TCR beta chain was sequenced in a study of T cell clonotyping in hematopoietic cell transplantation (dated by TCRdb to the early 2020s). A note on the overall study: A total of some 130 blood samples were gathered in the study from 30 to 35 consecutive transplant recipients along with their related donors. Patient recruitment ran from September 2015 to January 2017, and follow-up continued until September 2020 or death. The paper's findings and limits, for the study overall: Inverse Simpson Index values from donors and from recipients before transplant predicted broader TCR repertoire diversity after transplant. Recipient TCR diversity fell after transplant, with pathologically expanded clonotypes rising progressively from day 30 to day 180. The sample size was limited, and CD4 and CD8 repertoire contributions could not be separated because cells were not sorted. Recipient repertoires showed only a small fraction of overlap with donor repertoires, and over 95% appeared de novo at the given depth.

Via the germline V gene, CDR1 is SGHTA and CDR2 FQGNSA. V has 7 bases trimmed and J has 1 base trimmed; junction bases matching no gene number 6. The CDR3, cysteine through phenylalanine, is 14 amino acids long. Only CDR3 DNA is held: 42 bases, read in frame from base 1. Blood samples for TCR beta sequencing were provided by related transplant donors. Nuclei Lysis Solution was used to extract genomic DNA from fresh or cryopreserved unfractionated peripheral blood mononuclear cells. In the case of this clone: Its specific antigen is unknown. The sample holds no much larger clone one base away, and base qualities are not on file.

The immunoSEQ assay, a bias-controlled multiplex PCR with V- and J-specific primers, was used to amplify TCR beta CDR3 regions from genomic DNA. A second PCR step added a proprietary barcode and Illumina adapter sequences to the CDR3 amplicons. An Illumina MiSeq instrument was used for sequencing of the CDR3 libraries. The paper's processing steps were these. immunoSEQ Analyzer 3.0 was used for export and quality control, with R Bioconductor and Immunarch used for downstream analyses. Only productive rearrangements in the normalized downsampled data set went into calculating the repertoire metrics. In the normalized cohort, clonotypes with more than 5 templates were defined as pathologically expanded. Repertoire diversity was measured with the Inverse Simpson Index. The non-normalized data set was used for CMV-specificity analyses so that all clonotypes could be captured. Held by TCRdb, this immuneACCESS table contains in-frame sequences only and omits some clones. Under half of the omission traces to an unresolved V gene where checked; the cause of the rest is unknown. That table supplies the V and J calls and clone size; D and trimming were determined from the DNA. The sample table lists some 30,000 clones, 90% to 97% of them with a count of one. The leading ten clones occupy less than 1.5% of the sample.

Sequencing was performed on peripheral blood mononuclear cells. Here the chain combines TRBV7-2 and TRBJ2-5; TRBD1 lines up with 7 middle nucleotides. This sequence originates from a man aged 50 to 59 in good health. Some clones in this sample may be carry-over from other donors' samples. The encoded CDR3 is CASMSGTAQETQYF. The nucleotide sequence reads TGTGCCAGCATGTCCGGGACAGCCCAAGAGACCCAGTACTTC.